This section outlines one T cell receptor beta chain sequence together with its context. Which antigen it targets is not known. Base-call qualities are not available, and no considerably larger clone is one nucleotide away. The data derive from a study of massively parallel sequencing of T cell beta chains (dated by TCRdb to the late 2000s). Turning to the overall study: The study profiled human TCR beta CDR3 diversity in peripheral blood using 5'-RACE, Illumina short-read sequencing and a dedicated short-read assembly strategy.

Sequencing relied on an Illumina Genome Analyzer II. After two rounds of nested PCR using TRBC1/TRBC2-specific primers, a RACE product of roughly 520 bp was obtained and then gel-purified. To give RACE a 5' anchor, first-strand cDNA synthesis used a TRBC-specific primer together with a template-switching oligonucleotide. Because the RACE amplicon was too long for direct short-read sequencing, the RACE amplicon was concatemerized by ligation and sheared by sonication. PAGE was used to isolate a size fraction of 100 to 300 bp, and that fraction then underwent shotgun sequencing on the Illumina platform. Separate runs on an Illumina GAII yielded 18.8 million 36-nt reads and 21.7 million 50-nt single-end reads. Under the source paper's analysis protocol: Assembly of the pooled some 40,000,000 reads was performed with iSSAKE using parameters -m 15, -o 2 and -r 0.7. Reads that aligned to the ends of Ensembl TRBV gene predictions and carried unmatched junctional bases were used to seed de novo CDR3 beta assemblies. Rather than raw read depth, the number of matching assembled contigs was used to estimate clonotype abundance. After approximately 2,100 (approximately 6%) of the assembled clonotypes were removed for having in-frame stop codons, 33,664 productive clonotypes remained. Of the roughly 280 unique TCR sequences obtained by Sanger sequencing of cloned RACE products, 65% to 70% were also present in the Illumina assembly. TCRdb reran the public reads through fastp at Q25 and MiXCR, keeping productive beta chains. Each entry merges the rows of one CDR3 protein and shows their most common DNA and genes. The V and J calls and clone size come from TCRdb's table, not from the authors' own analysis. This sample has about 4,700 distinct CDR3 sequences in its table, and about 37% of those were observed once. Roughly 2.9% of the sample goes to the ten largest clones.

Everyone in the donor pool was aged about 18 to 40 years, and the pool included around 380 males and some 160 females. Peripheral leukocyte polyA+ RNA was isolated from 150 to 200 liters of pooled peripheral blood. For starting material, the researchers used a commercial mRNA preparation made from normal human peripheral blood leukocytes pooled across 450 to 650 individuals. Broad study findings and their caveats: Since the RNA was pooled from many donors, the results show population-average clonotype abundance and not the repertoire of any individual. TRBV usage was found to range from over 0.009% for TRBV17 to about 23% for TRBV20-1, and TRBJ usage was found to range from less than 2% for TRBJ2-6 to about 17% for TRBJ2-1. CDR3 beta length spanned 21 to 81 nucleotides, with a peak at 45 nucleotides. A unique TRBV gene could be assigned to only around 23,000 (roughly 70%) of the clonotypes. When the data were subsampled, the number of clonotypes climbed linearly as read number increased, indicating that sequencing depth was far from saturation. A single sequence read was the only support for most clonotypes (21,973 of 33,664), which could in principle inflate the apparent diversity. Preferential PCR amplification of some TRBV and TRBJ sequences may have skewed the reported gene usage frequencies. Within the 30,000 to 35,000 distinct clonotypes, single-copy clonotypes accounted for 65.3% of clonotypes but just roughly a fifth of assemblies.

Cut back by 3 bases and 0 bases, the V and J ends lie 9 bases apart. The CDR3 goes from the cysteine to the phenylalanine over 16 residues. Just CDR3 DNA is preserved here, 48 bases in frame from base 1. Specimen: commercial RNA from peripheral blood pooled from many donors. The source is a pool of human donors in good health; the sample was commercial RNA pooled from many donors. The chain is assembled from TRBV7-1 and TRBJ2-6; the D gene assignment is ambiguous. TRBV7-1 is labeled an ORF, and its function is uncertain. The encoded CDR3 is CASSSQSISGANVLTF. The DNA sequence is as follows: TGTGCCAGCAGCTCGCAGTCCATCTCTGGGGCCAACGTCCTGACTTTC.